Listed here are 12 T cell receptor beta chains from one sample, sequenced in a study of Ad26.COV2.S vaccination and SARS-CoV-2 variants. The repertoire was sequenced with immunoSEQ multiplex PCR; TCRdb's copy has only in-frame clones and lacks some. There are 450,000 to 550,000 clones in the sample; 85% to 90% occur only once, and around 2.6% lies in the top ten. Treatment specified: roughly 18 received Ad26.COV2.S at low or high dose, single or two shots; several received placebo; per-sample allocation not given. Specimens were obtained on day 63 following the first vaccine or placebo injection. The specimen was peripheral blood, collected in a trial of Ad26.COV2.S vaccine versus placebo. The receptors originated from a person aged 18-65 years who received the Ad26.COV2.S COVID-19 vaccine or a placebo.

This clone was seen just once. The J gene is TRBJ2-2, the V gene TRBV5-1; a weak D match, TRBD2 (5 bases). The germline CDR1 and CDR2 sequences are SGHRS and YFSETQ. V was clipped by 2 bases and J by 7 bases, with 12 bases between them. The CDR3 runs to 14 residues. For the CDR3, the DNA is TGCGCCAGCAGCTTCCCGGGGTTCAGCGGGGAGCTGTTTTTT. Amino acids: CASSFPGFSGELFF.

The V call is TRBV30, the J call TRBJ1-6; 7 nucleotides agree with TRBD1. This CDR3 has 15 amino acids. The V gene's germline CDR1 is GTSNPN and CDR2 SVGIG (reference sequence). V was pared by 0 bases and J by 7 bases, with 6 bases of the junction left unmatched. CDR3 in amino acids: CAWSVKGTVNSPLHF. The CDR3 DNA reads TGTGCCTGGAGTGTCAAAGGGACAGTCAATTCACCCCTCCACTTT.

The gene calls are TRBV5-1 and TRBJ2-1; a possible D gene is TRBD2 (6 bases). V shed 5 bases and J shed 8 bases, with 20 bases lying between them. Germline V gene sequence: CDR1 SGHRS, CDR2 YFSETQ. This CDR3 spans 15 amino acids. The CDR3 DNA sequence: TGCGCCAGCAGGTCTAGCGTGGTAGAGTCTGATGAGCAGTTCTTC. As protein: CASRSSVVESDEQFF.

On this clone itself: Other DNA sequences in this sample translate to the same CDR3. The chain carries TRBV5-1 and TRBJ2-1; TRBD1 matches 7 bases. V was clipped by 3 bases and J by 4 bases; unmatched bases: 4. Germline V gene data show CDR1 as SGHRS and CDR2 as YFSETQ. This CDR3 region has 14 residues. The CDR3 DNA is TGCGCCAGCAGCTCGGGACAGAGTTACAATGAGCAGTTCTTC. Translated, it gives CASSSGQSYNEQFF.

This chain connects TRBV4-3 to TRBJ1-1, with D maybe TRBD1 (6 bases). The length of the CDR3 is 21 residues. V gave up 0 bases and J gave up 1 base, with 27 bases separating them. Looked up from germline, CDR1 is LGHNA and CDR2 is YSLEER. The DNA of the CDR3 is TGCGCCAGCAGCCAAGAGCGGTGGCTGGGAGGGGGACATCTATCGAACACTGAAGCTTTCTTT. It codes for CASSQERWLGGGHLSNTEAFF.

V is TRBV30 and J is TRBJ1-5; TRBD1 might be the D (5 bases). V was pared by 2 bases and J by 0 bases, with 11 bases between. There are 15 residues in the CDR3. CDR1 is GTSNPN, CDR2 SVGIG, per germline (reference sequence). DNA of the CDR3: TGTGCCTGGAGTAATGGGGCCTATAGCAATCAGCCCCAGCATTTT. Translated, it gives CAWSNGAYSNQPQHF. Drawing the rest from reference TRBV30 and TRBJ1-5, the complete variable domain is SQTIHQWPATLVQPVGSPLSLECTVEGTSNPNLYWYRQAAGRGLQLLFYSVGIGQISSEVPQNLSASRPQDRQFILSSKKLLLSDSGFYLCAWSNGAYSNQPQHFGDGTRLSIL.

The chain uses TRBV7-2 and TRBJ2-2; D is uncertain. The CDR3 extends over 14 amino acids. Germline V lookup: CDR1 SGHTA, CDR2 FQGNSA. The V gene lost 2 bases and the J gene lost 1 base, with 5 bases spanning the gap. As DNA, the CDR3 is TGTGCCAGCAGCTTAAGCAGGAACACCGGGGAGCTGTTTTTT. This translates into CASSLSRNTGELFF.

V gene TRBV5-1 combines with J gene TRBJ1-3; D is possibly TRBD1 (5 bases). This CDR3 comprises 16 residues. Trimming pared 0 bases from V and 0 bases from J, leaving 10 bases between. Germline V lookup: CDR1 SGHRS, CDR2 YFSETQ. Here the CDR3 reads CASSLAPGGSGNTIYF. The CDR3 DNA follows: TGCGCCAGCAGCTTGGCCCCCGGGGGCTCTGGAAACACCATATATTTT.

This rearrangement joins TRBV4-1 to TRBJ1-2; D is ambiguous. CDR1 is MGHRA and CDR2 is YSYEKL in the germline V gene. Trimming cost V 4 bases and J 1 base, with 13 bases left between them. The CDR3 totals 15 residues. The CDR3 coding sequence is TGCGCCAGCAGCCCAAGAGGGCGCAATAACTATGGCTACACCTTC. Protein product: CASSPRGRNNYGYTF.

This clone was counted between two and nine times. The V call is TRBV5-1, the J call TRBJ2-7; D perhaps matches TRBD1 (6 bases). The germline V gene encodes CDR1 SGHRS and CDR2 YFSETQ. Trimming removed 4 bases from V and 2 bases from J, with 13 bases in between. This CDR3 region has 14 residues. The CDR3, as DNA: TGCGCCAGCAGCCAAGCGCCAGGGGCCTACGAGCAGTACGTC. Translation: CASSQAPGAYEQYV.

This chain joins TRBV28 and TRBJ1-5; possibly TRBD1 for D (6 bases). The V end was cut by 7 bases, the J end by 5 bases, with 9 bases between. The CDR3 has 12 residues. CDR1 is MDHEN, CDR2 SYDVKM, per germline. CDR3 region: CASKRGDQPQHF. The CDR3 DNA reads as TGTGCCAGCAAGAGGGGGGATCAGCCCCAGCATTTT.

This chain links TRBV20-1 with TRBJ1-1; D perhaps matches TRBD1 (5 bases). V was cut by 4 bases and J by 11 bases, with 14 bases left in between. Germline lookup yields CDR1 DFQATT and CDR2 SNEGSKA (reference sequence). The CDR3 is made up of 11 amino acids. The CDR3 reads CSATVAGSAFF. DNA for the CDR3: TGCAGTGCTACGGTGGCAGGGAGTGCTTTCTTT.